This TCR beta chain comes out of a study of blood T cell repertoires in COVID-19. Study information: The United States, Italy and Spain were the sources of the acute and convalescent COVID-19 samples. Sample material is recorded as cDNA or gDNA derived from T cells, B-cell-depleted T cells, or PBMCs.

This table comes from immunoSEQ multiplex PCR, and its TCRdb copy is limited to in-frame clones, with some not included. The sample records 50,000 to 55,000 clones, 70% to 85% being singletons. The CDR3 contains 13 residues. Germline values: CDR1 MNHEY, CDR2 SMNVEV (reference sequence). Trimming removed 2 bases at V and 2 bases at J, with 6 bases between. The sequenced sample was peripheral blood. This clonotype was sampled from a man aged 80 or over with COVID-19, enrolled during active disease. This chain joins TRBV27 and TRBJ1-2; no clear D. The CDR3 nucleotides read TGTGCCAGCAGTTTAGGGAGGAACTATGGCTACACCTTC. As protein: CASSLGRNYGYTF.